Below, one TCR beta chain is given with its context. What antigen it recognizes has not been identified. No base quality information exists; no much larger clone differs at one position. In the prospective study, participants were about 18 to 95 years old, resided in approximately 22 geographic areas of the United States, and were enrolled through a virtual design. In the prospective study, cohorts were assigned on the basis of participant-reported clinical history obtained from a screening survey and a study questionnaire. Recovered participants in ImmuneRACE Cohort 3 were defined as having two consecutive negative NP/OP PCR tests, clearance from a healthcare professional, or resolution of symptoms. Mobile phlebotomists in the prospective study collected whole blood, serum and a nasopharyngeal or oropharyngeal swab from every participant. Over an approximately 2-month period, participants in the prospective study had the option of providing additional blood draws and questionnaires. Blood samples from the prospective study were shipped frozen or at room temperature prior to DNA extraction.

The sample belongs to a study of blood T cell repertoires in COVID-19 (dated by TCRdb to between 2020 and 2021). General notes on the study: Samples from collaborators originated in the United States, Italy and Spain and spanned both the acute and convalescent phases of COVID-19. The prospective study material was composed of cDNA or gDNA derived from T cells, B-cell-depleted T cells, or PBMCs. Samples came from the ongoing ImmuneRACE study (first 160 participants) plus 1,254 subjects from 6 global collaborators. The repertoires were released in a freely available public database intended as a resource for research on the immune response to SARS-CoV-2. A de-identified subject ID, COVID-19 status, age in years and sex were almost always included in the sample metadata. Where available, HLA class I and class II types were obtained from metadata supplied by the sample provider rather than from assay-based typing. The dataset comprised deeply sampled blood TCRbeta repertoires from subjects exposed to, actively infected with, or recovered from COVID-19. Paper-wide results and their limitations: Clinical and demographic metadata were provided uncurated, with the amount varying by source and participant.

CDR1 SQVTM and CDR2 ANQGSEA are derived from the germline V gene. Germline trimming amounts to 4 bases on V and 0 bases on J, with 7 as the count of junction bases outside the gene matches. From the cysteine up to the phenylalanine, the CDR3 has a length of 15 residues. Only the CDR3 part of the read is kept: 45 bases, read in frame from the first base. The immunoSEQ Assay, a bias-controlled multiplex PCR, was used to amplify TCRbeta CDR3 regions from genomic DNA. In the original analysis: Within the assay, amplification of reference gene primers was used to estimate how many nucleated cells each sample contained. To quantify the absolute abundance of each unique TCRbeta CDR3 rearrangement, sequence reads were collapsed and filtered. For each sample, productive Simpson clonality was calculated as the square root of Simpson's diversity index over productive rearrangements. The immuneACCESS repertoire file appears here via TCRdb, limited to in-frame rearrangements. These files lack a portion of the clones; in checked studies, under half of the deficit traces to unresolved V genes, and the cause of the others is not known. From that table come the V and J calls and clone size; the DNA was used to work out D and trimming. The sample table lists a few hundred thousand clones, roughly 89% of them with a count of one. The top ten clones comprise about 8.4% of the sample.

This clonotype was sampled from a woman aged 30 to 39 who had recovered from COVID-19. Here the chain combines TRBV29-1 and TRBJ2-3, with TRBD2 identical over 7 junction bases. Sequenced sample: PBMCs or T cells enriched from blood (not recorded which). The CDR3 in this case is CSVARLADSTDTQYF. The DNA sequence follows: TGCAGCGTTGCGAGGCTAGCGGACAGCACAGATACGCAGTATTTT.